A selection of T cell receptor beta chains follows, all from one sample in a study of T cell repertoires in cytomegalovirus infection. One entry per CDR3 protein, called by TCRdb with MiXCR from the reads. The profile shows roughly 200,000 distinct CDR3 sequences, approximately 9.6% of them singletons. Material: PBMCs. The receptor set was obtained from a human donor in good health (CMV status not recorded). Some clones in this sample may be carry-over from other donors' samples. Each CDR3 is given with its conserved first and last residue. Each record gives: clone size, J gene, D gene, V gene, CDR3 DNA, CDR3 protein. D genes are given only for firm matches. The listing skips clone size in some rows; elsewhere it reads once, few, many or a size class.

>.|TRBJ2-5|.|TRBV5-6
TGTGCCAGCAGTCCGGGAGCCCGAGGGGAGACCCAGTACTTC
CASSPGARGETQYF
>many|TRBJ2-7|.|TRBV6-2/TRBV6-3
TGTGCCAGCAGTTACTTCGGGAGTTGGCACTTC
CASSYFGSWHF
>many|TRBJ1-1|.|TRBV7-2
TGTGCCAGCAGCTTAGACAGCCGGAACACTGAAGCTTTCTTT
CASSLDSRNTEAFF
>few|TRBJ1-5|.|TRBV7-2
TGTGCCAGCAGCGCCCTCGGGGGGCCCCAGCATTTT
CASSALGGPQHF
>few|TRBJ1-2|.|TRBV29-1
TGCAGCGCCCATCGGGGGCTTGGCTATGGCTACACCTTC
CSAHRGLGYGYTF
>few|TRBJ1-4|.|TRBV28
TGTGCCAGCAGTTTATTGACAGCACCAACTAATGAAAAACTGTTTTTT
CASSLLTAPTNEKLFF
>.|TRBJ1-1|.|TRBV12-5
TGTGCTAGTGGTTTGGGCCTGCAAATGAACACTGAAGCTTTCTTT
CASGLGLQMNTEAFF
>many|TRBJ1-2|TRBD1|TRBV6-5
TGTGCCAGCAGACGGGACAGTTCCCCTTCTAACTATGGCTACACCTTC
CASRRDSSPSNYGYTF
>.|TRBJ2-5|TRBD1|TRBV29-1
TGCAGCGTGGACAGGGGGCGACAAGAGACCCAGTACTTC
CSVDRGRQETQYF
>many|TRBJ2-1|.|TRBV28
TGTGCCAGCAGTTTATTACCTGTTGACAATGAGCAGTTCTTC
CASSLLPVDNEQFF
>few|TRBJ2-7|.|TRBV29-1
TGCAGCGTTGAGGGGTCGGCCTTATACGAGCAGTACTTC
CSVEGSALYEQYF
>many|TRBJ1-5|.|TRBV19
TGTGCCAGTAAAGCAGGTTTGATGCATTTT
CASKAGLMHF
>many|TRBJ2-7|TRBD2|TRBV19
TGTGCCAGTAGTGGGCTAGCGGCCGCTACCTACGAGCAGTACTTC
CASSGLAAATYEQYF
>many|TRBJ2-7|TRBD2|TRBV20-1
TGCAGTGCTCATAGCGGGGGGGCGTTAGAGCAGTACTTC
CSAHSGGALEQYF
>many|TRBJ1-1|.|TRBV27
TGTGCCAGCAGTCCGCCGGACACCGCCATTCGGGACTTT
CASSPPDTAIRDF
>.|TRBJ2-7|TRBD2|TRBV7-2
TGTGCCAGCAGCTTACGGGCTAGCGGGAGGAACGAGCAGTGCTTC
CASSLRASGRNEQCF
>many|TRBJ2-7|TRBD1|TRBV7-2
TGTGCCAGCAGCTTCGGGACAGGGATCGAGCAGTACTTC
CASSFGTGIEQYF
>many|TRBJ1-5|.|TRBV7-9
TGTGCCAGCAGCTTAGGTGACACGGACAATCAGCCCCAGCATTTT
CASSLGDTDNQPQHF
>.|TRBJ1-2|.|TRBV6-2/TRBV6-3
TGTGCCAGCAGTCTGGTCCCTTCCGGATATGGCTACACCTTC
CASSLVPSGYGYTF
>many|TRBJ1-5|TRBD1|TRBV5-8
TGTGCCAGCAGCCCCAGGGGGTATAGCAATCAGCCCCAGCATTTT
CASSPRGYSNQPQHF
>.|TRBJ1-5|.|TRBV30
TGTGCCATCCAAAGCGGGAGCAATCAGCCCCAGCATTTT
CAIQSGSNQPQHF
>many|TRBJ1-2|.|TRBV7-8
TGTGCCAGCAGCTATGCAGGAGAAAGGGATGGCTACACCTTC
CASSYAGERDGYTF
>.|TRBJ2-7|.|TRBV5-4
TGTGCCAGCAGCTATACAGGGAGGAGGGAGCAGTACTTC
CASSYTGRREQYF
>many|TRBJ1-1|.|TRBV6-4
TGTGCCAGCAGTGGCTCCCCGGGGAACACTGAAGCTTTCTTT
CASSGSPGNTEAFF
>many|TRBJ1-2|TRBD1|TRBV7-9
TGTGCCAGCAGGCCGGCGGAAGGGACAGAGGATGGCTACACCTTC
CASRPAEGTEDGYTF
>few|TRBJ2-1|.|TRBV20-1
TGCAGTGCTAGCGAGTCTTCAAGTCTCGATGAGCAGTTCTTC
CSASESSSLDEQFF
>many|TRBJ1-3|.|TRBV7-8
TGTGCCAGCAGCTCACTCCCGGGGCAGGGAAACACCATATATTTT
CASSSLPGQGNTIYF
>many|TRBJ1-1|.|TRBV7-9
TGTGCCAGCAGCTTAGCGAAGGGCAAGAACACTGAAGCTTTCTTT
CASSLAKGKNTEAFF
>many|TRBJ1-5|.|TRBV28
TGTGCCAGCAGGAACAGGGATAGCAATCAGCCCCAGCATTTT
CASRNRDSNQPQHF
>many|TRBJ1-1|TRBD1|TRBV12-3/TRBV12-4
TGTGCCAGCAGTGGGACAGCTATGAACACTGAAGCTTTCTTT
CASSGTAMNTEAFF
>.|TRBJ2-1|.|TRBV15
TGTGCCACCAGCAGAAGTGACTTATATTACAATGAGCAGTTCTTC
CATSRSDLYYNEQFF
>many|TRBJ2-3|.|TRBV7-2
TGTGCCAGCAGCTTAGCAACAGATACGCAGTATTTT
CASSLATDTQYF
>.|TRBJ2-3|TRBD2|TRBV4-3
TGCGCCAGCAGCCAAGATCTTGGCGGGGGGGGACCAGATACGCAGTATTTT
CASSQDLGGGGPDTQYF
>.|TRBJ2-3|.|TRBV2
TGTGCCAGCATGAGACTCGGGACGACGGGGTATTTT
CASMRLGTTGYF
>few|TRBJ2-2|.|TRBV3-1
TGTGCCAGCAGCCAAGGTCTGACCGATTCCTACACCGGGGAGCTGTTTTTT
CASSQGLTDSYTGELFF
>many|TRBJ2-7|TRBD2|TRBV7-2
TGTGCCAGCAGCTTAGTCCATGGGGGACTAGCTGAATACGAGCAGTACTTC
CASSLVHGGLAEYEQYF
>many|TRBJ2-1|.|TRBV7-2
TGTGCCAGCAGCTCCAGAAGACAAAGTCACAATGAGCAGTTCTTC
CASSSRRQSHNEQFF
>many|TRBJ1-1|.|TRBV7-9
TGTGCCAGCAGCTTACCCGGAACGCCCGGGAGTGAAGCTTTCTTT
CASSLPGTPGSEAFF
>.|TRBJ2-7|TRBD2|TRBV19
TGTGCCAGTCGCCGGCGCGGGAGTGGCTACGAGCAGTACTTC
CASRRRGSGYEQYF
>many|TRBJ1-6|TRBD1|TRBV11-2
TGTGCCAGCAGCTTAGTGGGACAGGATAATTCACCCCTCCACTTT
CASSLVGQDNSPLHF
>few|TRBJ2-3|.|TRBV28
TGTGCCAGCAGTTTCGGGAATTACGCAGATACGCAGTATTTT
CASSFGNYADTQYF
>many|TRBJ2-1|TRBD2|TRBV6-2/TRBV6-3
TGTGCCAGCAAGTCGGAACTAGCGGGAAGGGACTATGAGCAGTTCTTC
CASKSELAGRDYEQFF